The entry below gives a single TCR beta chain sequence along with its context. This may come from a read error, since a much larger clone is one base off. Time point denoted: persistent/refractory GD, antithyroid drugs over 5 years with positive TRAb. PBMC-derived RNA was used for the TCR library. The data derive from a study of regulatory T cells in long-lasting Graves disease. CDR1 and CDR2 (germline): SNHLY, FYNNEI. CDR3 length equals 15 residues. Through Arm-PCR of CDR3 regions and iRepertoire HTBI primers, TCR beta libraries were built. MiXCR was run by TCRdb on the multiplex PCR reads, yielding one entry per CDR3 protein. The sample holds fewer than 450,000 distinct CDR3 sequences; about 20% are singletons and the top ten take 26%.

Sequencing used peripheral blood mononuclear cells (PBMCs), obtained when the disease was refractory, from a patient treated with antithyroid drugs. The chain uses TRBV2 and TRBJ2-7, with a tentative D call TRBD1 (6 bases). The clonotype originates from a female donor with Graves disease. The CDR3 reads CASSGWDTRLYVQYF. CDR3 DNA sequence: TGTGCCAGCAGTGGTTGGGACACCCGTCTCTACGTGCAGTACTTC.